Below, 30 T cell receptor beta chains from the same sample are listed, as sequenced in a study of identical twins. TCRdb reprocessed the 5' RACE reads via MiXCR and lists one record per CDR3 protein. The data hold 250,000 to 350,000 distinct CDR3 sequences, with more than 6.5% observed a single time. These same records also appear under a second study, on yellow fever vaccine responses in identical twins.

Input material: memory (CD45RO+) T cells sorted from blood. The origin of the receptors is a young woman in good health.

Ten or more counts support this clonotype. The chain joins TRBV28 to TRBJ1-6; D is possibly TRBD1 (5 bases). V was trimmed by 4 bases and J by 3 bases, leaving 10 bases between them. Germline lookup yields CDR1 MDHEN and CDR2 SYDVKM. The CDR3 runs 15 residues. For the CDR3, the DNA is TGTGCCAGCAGTTCCCCGACAGTCTATAATTCACCCCTCCACTTT. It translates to CASSSPTVYNSPLHF.

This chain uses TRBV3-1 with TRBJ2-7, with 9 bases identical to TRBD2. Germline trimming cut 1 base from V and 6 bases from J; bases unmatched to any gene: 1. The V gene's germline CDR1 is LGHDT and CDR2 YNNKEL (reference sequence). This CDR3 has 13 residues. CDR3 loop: CASSQGSGGEQYV. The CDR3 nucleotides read TGTGCCAGCAGCCAAGGTAGCGGGGGCGAGCAGTACGTC.

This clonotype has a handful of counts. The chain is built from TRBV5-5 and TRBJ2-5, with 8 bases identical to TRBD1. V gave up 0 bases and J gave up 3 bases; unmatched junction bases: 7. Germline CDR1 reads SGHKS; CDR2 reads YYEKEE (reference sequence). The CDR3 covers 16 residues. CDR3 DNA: TGTGCCAGCAGCTTGGTGGCAGGGGGCTGGGAAGAGACCCAGTACTTC. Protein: CASSLVAGGWEETQYF. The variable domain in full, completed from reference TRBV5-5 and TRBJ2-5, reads DAGVTQSPTHLIKTRGQQVTLRCSPISGHKSVSWYQQVLGQGPQFIFQYYEKEERGRGNFPDRFSARQFPNYSSELNVNALLLGDSALYLCASSLVAGGWEETQYFGPGTRLLVL.

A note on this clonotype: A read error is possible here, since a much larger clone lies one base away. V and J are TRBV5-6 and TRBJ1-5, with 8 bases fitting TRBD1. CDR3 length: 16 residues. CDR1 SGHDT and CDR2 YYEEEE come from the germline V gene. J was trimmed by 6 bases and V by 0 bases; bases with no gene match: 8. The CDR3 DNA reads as TGTGCCAGCAGCTTGGGGTGGACAGGGAGGGGTCAGCCCCAGCATTTT. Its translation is CASSLGWTGRGQPQHF. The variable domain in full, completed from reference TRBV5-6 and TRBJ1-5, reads DAGVTQSPTHLIKTRGQQVTLRCSPKSGHDTVSWYQQALGQGPQFIFQYYEEEERQRGNFPDRFSGHQFPNYSSELNVNALLLGDSALYLCASSLGWTGRGQPQHFGDGTRLSIL.

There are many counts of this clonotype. The CDR3, as DNA: TGTGCCGGGGGACTAGCGGGAGGTTCCGATACGCAGTATTTT. Amino acids: CAGGLAGGSDTQYF. The chain has TRBV7-9 and TRBJ2-3; 15 bases are shared with TRBD2. The CDR3 contains 14 residues. After removal of 11 bases from V and 6 bases from J, the junction contained 6 bases not matched to a gene. Germline CDR1 and CDR2: SEHNR and FQNEAQ (reference sequence).

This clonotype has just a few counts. The DNA for the CDR3 is TGTGCCAGCAGTTCCGGGACACCGCCCGAGCAGTACTTC. The encoded protein is CASSSGTPPEQYF. The chain is built from TRBV28 and TRBJ2-7, with D possibly TRBD1 on 6 matching bases. This CDR3 is 13 amino acids long. Per the germline V gene, CDR1 is MDHEN and CDR2 is SYDVKM. V lost 4 bases to trimming and J lost 6 bases, with 13 bases between them.

The CDR3 reads CASSQGAVNEKLFF. The CDR3 nucleotides are TGTGCCAGCAGCCAAGGGGCGGTAAATGAAAAACTGTTTTTT. The rearrangement links TRBV3-1 to TRBJ1-4; D not certain. V was clipped by 1 base and J by 5 bases, with 8 bases between them. The CDR3 extends over 14 amino acids. Per the germline V gene, CDR1 is LGHDT and CDR2 is YNNKEL (reference sequence).

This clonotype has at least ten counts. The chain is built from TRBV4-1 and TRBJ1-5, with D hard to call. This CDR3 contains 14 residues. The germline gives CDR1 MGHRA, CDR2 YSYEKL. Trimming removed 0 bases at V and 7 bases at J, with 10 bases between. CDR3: CASSQEKGMQPQHF. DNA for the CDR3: TGCGCCAGCAGCCAAGAAAAGGGTATGCAGCCCCAGCATTTT.

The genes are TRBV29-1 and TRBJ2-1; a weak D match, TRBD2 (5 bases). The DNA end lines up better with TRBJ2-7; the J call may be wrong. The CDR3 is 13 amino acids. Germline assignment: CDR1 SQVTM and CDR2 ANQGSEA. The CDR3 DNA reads TGCAGCGTTGGGGCAGCTGACTACAATGAGCAGTACTTC. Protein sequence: CSVGAADYNEQYF.

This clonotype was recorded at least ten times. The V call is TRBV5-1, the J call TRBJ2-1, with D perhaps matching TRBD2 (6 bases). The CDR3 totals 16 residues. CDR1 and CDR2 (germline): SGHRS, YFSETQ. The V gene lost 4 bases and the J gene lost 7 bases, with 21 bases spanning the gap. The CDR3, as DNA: TGCGCCAGCAGCACCTCCGGGACTGGCCCCCCAAATGAGCAGTTCTTC. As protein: CASSTSGTGPPNEQFF.

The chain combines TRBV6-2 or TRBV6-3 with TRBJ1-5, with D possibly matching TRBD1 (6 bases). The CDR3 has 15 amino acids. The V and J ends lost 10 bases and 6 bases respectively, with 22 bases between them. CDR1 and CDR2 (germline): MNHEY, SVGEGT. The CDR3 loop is CATRSRWGASQPQHF. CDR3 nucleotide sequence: TGTGCCACCCGCTCGAGGTGGGGGGCATCTCAGCCCCAGCATTTT.

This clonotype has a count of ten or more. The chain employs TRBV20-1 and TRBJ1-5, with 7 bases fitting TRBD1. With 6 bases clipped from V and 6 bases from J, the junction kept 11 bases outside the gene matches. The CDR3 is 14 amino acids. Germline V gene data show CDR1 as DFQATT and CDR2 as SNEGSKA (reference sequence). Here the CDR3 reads CSAKETGESQPQHF. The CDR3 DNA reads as TGCAGTGCCAAGGAAACAGGGGAAAGTCAGCCCCAGCATTTT.

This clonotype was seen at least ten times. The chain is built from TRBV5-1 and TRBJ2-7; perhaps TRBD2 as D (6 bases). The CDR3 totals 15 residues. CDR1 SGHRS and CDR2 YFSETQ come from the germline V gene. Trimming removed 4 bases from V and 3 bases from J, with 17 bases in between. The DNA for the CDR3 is TGCGCCAGCAGCCCCCGAGGTAGCGGCTTCTACGAGCAGTACTTC. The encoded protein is CASSPRGSGFYEQYF.

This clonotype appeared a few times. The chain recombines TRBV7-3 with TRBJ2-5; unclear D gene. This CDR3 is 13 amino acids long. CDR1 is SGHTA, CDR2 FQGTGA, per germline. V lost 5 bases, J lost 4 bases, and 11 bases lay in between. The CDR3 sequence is CASSLWDRETQYF. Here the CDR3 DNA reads TGTGCCAGCAGCCTCTGGGATAGAGAGACCCAGTACTTC.

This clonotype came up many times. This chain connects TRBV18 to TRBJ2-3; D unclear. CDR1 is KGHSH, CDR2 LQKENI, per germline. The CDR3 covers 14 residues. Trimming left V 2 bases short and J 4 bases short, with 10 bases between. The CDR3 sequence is CASSPFTDSDTQYF. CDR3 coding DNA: TGTGCCAGCTCACCATTTACTGATTCAGATACGCAGTATTTT. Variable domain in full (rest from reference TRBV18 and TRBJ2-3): NAGVMQNPRHLVRRRGQEARLRCSPMKGHSHVYWYRQLPEEGLKFMVYLQKENIIDESGMPKERFSAEFPKEGPSILRIQQVVRGDSAAYFCASSPFTDSDTQYFGPGTRLTVL.

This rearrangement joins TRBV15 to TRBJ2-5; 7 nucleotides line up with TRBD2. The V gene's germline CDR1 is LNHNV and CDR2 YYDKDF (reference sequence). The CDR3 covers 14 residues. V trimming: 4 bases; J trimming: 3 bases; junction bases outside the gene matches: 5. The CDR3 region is CATSTREAEETQYF. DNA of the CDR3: TGTGCCACCAGCACTCGGGAGGCAGAAGAGACCCAGTACTTC.

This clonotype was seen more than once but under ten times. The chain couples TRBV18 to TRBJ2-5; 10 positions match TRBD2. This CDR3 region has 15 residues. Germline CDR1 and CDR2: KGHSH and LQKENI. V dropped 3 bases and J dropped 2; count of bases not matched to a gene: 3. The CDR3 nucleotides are TGTGCCAGCTCACCTAGCGGGGGGATTCAAGAGACCCAGTACTTC. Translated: CASSPSGGIQETQYF. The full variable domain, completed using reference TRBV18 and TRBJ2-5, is NAGVMQNPRHLVRRRGQEARLRCSPMKGHSHVYWYRQLPEEGLKFMVYLQKENIIDESGMPKERFSAEFPKEGPSILRIQQVVRGDSAAYFCASSPSGGIQETQYFGPGTRLLVL.

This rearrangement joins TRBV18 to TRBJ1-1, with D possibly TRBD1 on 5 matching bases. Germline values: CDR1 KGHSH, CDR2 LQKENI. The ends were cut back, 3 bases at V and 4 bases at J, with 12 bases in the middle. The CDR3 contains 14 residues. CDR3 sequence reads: CASSPTVGTTEAFF. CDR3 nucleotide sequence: TGTGCCAGCTCACCGACGGTGGGGACCACTGAAGCTTTCTTT.

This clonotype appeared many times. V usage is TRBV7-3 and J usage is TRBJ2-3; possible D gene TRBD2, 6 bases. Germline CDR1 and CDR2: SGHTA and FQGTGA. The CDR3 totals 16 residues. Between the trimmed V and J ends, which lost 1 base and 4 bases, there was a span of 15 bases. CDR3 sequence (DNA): TGTGCCAGCAGCTTAAATGGGCGGGATGGTTCAGATACGCAGTATTTT. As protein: CASSLNGRDGSDTQYF.

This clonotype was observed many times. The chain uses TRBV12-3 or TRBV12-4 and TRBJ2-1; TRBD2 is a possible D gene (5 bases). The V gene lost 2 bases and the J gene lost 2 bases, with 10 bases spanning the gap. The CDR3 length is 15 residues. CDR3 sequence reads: CASSLLASTYNEQFF. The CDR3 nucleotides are TGTGCCAGCAGTTTACTAGCATCTACCTACAATGAGCAGTTCTTC.

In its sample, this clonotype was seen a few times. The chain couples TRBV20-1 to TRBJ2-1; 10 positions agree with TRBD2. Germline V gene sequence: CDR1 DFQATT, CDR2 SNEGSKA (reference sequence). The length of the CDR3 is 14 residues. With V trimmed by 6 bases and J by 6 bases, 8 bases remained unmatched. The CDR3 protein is CSAPGLADFNEQFF. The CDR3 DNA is TGCAGTGCGCCAGGACTAGCGGATTTCAATGAGCAGTTCTTC.

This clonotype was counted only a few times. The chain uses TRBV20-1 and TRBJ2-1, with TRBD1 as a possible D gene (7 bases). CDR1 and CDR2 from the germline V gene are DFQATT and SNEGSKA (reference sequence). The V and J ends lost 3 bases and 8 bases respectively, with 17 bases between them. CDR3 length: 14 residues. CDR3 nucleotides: TGCAGTGCTAGCGGGGGCAGGGGGTCCGATGAGCAGTTCTTC. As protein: CSASGGRGSDEQFF.

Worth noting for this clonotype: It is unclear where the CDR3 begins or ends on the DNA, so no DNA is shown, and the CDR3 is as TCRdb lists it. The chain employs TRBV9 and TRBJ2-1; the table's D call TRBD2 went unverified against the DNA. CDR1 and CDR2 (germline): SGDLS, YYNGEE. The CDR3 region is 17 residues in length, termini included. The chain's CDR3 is CASSEPLRRREGNEQFF.

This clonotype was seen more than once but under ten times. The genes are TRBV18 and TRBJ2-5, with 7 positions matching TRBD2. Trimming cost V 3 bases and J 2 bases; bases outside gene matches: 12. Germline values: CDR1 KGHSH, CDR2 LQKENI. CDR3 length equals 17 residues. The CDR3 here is CASSPAPSGGRQETQYF. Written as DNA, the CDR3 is TGTGCCAGCTCACCGGCCCCCTCGGGGGGTCGGCAAGAGACCCAGTACTTC.

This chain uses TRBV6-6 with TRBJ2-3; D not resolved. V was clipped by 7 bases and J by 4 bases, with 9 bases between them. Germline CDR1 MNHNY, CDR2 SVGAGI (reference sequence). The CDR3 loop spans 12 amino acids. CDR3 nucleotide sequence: TGTGCCAGCACTTCAATCCCAGATACGCAGTATTTT. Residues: CASTSIPDTQYF.

CDR3 in DNA: TGCAGTGCTCCCCCAGGGACTAGCGGGACCCAAACGGGCAATGAGCAGTTCTTC. This sequence encodes CSAPPGTSGTQTGNEQFF. The chain employs TRBV20-1 and TRBJ2-1, with TRBD2 matching over 13 bases. The CDR3 sequence is 18 residues long. Germline values: CDR1 DFQATT, CDR2 SNEGSKA (reference sequence). The J segment lost 6 bases and the V segment lost 5 bases, leaving 16 bases of the junction unmatched.

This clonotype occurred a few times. This chain's CDR3 is CASSLRSGLTYEQYF. The DNA for the CDR3 is TGTGCCAGCAGCTTAAGAAGCGGGCTAACCTACGAGCAGTACTTC. This chain uses TRBV11-1 with TRBJ2-7; D perhaps matches TRBD2 (6 bases). Trimming left V 2 bases short and J 2 bases short, with 13 bases between. This CDR3 comprises 15 residues. From germline, CDR1 is SGHAT and CDR2 FQDESV (reference sequence). The full variable domain, with the rest looked up from reference TRBV11-1 and TRBJ2-7, is EAEVAQSPRYKITEKSQAVAFWCDPISGHATLYWYRQILGQGPELLVQFQDESVVDDSQLPKDRFSAERLKGVDSTLKIQPAELGDSAMYLCASSLRSGLTYEQYFGPGTRLTVT.

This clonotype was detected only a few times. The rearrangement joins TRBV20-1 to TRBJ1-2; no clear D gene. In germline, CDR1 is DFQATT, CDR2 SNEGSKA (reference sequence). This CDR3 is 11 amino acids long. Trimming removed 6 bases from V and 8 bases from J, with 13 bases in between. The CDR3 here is CSALGMGGYTF. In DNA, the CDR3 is TGCAGTGCGTTAGGGATGGGCGGCTACACCTTC.

CDR3 amino acids: CASSSSHGVNTIYF. The CDR3 DNA follows: TGTGCCAGCAGCTCCTCCCATGGGGTAAACACCATATATTTT. V and J are TRBV7-9 and TRBJ1-3; the D is unclear. The CDR3 has 14 amino acids. The germline gives CDR1 SEHNR, CDR2 FQNEAQ (reference sequence). Trimming left V 4 bases short and J 6 bases short, with 13 bases between. Using reference TRBV7-9 and TRBJ1-3 for the parts outside the CDR3, the full variable domain is DTGVSQNPRHKITKRGQNVTFRCDPISEHNRLYWYRQTLGQGPEFLTYFQNEAQLEKSRLLSDRFSAERPKGSFSTLEIQRTEQGDSAMYLCASSSSHGVNTIYFGEGSWLTVV.

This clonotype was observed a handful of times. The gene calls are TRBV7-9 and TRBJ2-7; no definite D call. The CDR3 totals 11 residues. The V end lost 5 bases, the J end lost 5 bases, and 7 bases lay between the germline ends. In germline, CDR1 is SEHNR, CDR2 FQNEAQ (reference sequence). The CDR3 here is CASSLRNEQYF. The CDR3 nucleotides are TGTGCCAGCAGCCTTAGAAACGAGCAGTACTTC. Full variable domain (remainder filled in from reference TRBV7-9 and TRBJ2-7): DTGVSQNPRHKITKRGQNVTFRCDPISEHNRLYWYRQTLGQGPEFLTYFQNEAQLEKSRLLSDRFSAERPKGSFSTLEIQRTEQGDSAMYLCASSLRNEQYFGPGTRLTVT.